The 21 T cell receptor beta chains reported below all come from one sample, sequenced in a study of blood T cell repertoires in COVID-19. TCRdb keeps only in-frame clones here, not all; method: immunoSEQ multiplex PCR. The sample has roughly 80,000 clones; approximately 87% are singletons. Specimen: peripheral blood. The source of these receptors is a woman in her sixties or seventies with acute or convalescent COVID-19.

V and J are TRBV5-1 and TRBJ1-2, with a possible D match to TRBD1 (5 bases). Germline V CDR1 and CDR2: SGHRS, YFSETQ. Trimming stripped 4 bases from V and 4 bases from J, with 14 bases between. The CDR3 sequence is 14 residues long. The CDR3 nucleotides read TGCGCCAGCAGCCTACCGACAGAGAGCTATGGCTACACCTTC. Protein: CASSLPTESYGYTF.

This chain joins TRBV5-1 and TRBJ2-2, with D maybe TRBD1 (5 bases). This CDR3 region has 13 residues. V was clipped by 2 bases and J by 6 bases, with 8 bases between them. Germline CDR1 reads SGHRS; CDR2 reads YFSETQ. The CDR3 here is CASSFEQAGELFF. The CDR3 region has the DNA TGCGCCAGCAGCTTCGAACAGGCCGGGGAGCTGTTTTTT. Combining the CDR3 with reference TRBV5-1 and TRBJ2-2 gives the whole variable domain KAGVTQTPRYLIKTRGQQVTLSCSPISGHRSVSWYQQTPGQGLQFLFEYFSETQRNKGNFPGRFSGRQFSNSRSEMNVSTLELGDSALYLCASSFEQAGELFFGEGSRLTVL.

J is TRBJ1-5 and V is TRBV4-2; 8 bases fit TRBD1. Germline V lookup: CDR1 LGHNA, CDR2 YNFKEQ. The CDR3 extends over 14 amino acids. The J segment lost 7 bases and the V segment lost 0 bases, leaving 2 bases of the junction unmatched. In DNA, the CDR3 is TGTGCCAGCAGCCAAGATACAGGGGGACAGCCCCAGCATTTT. This translates into CASSQDTGGQPQHF.

The chain recombines TRBV27 with TRBJ1-1; TRBD1 agrees at 8 bases. Trimming at V came to 4 bases and at J to 4 bases, leaving 14 bases not matched to a gene. The germline CDR1 and CDR2 sequences are MNHEY and SMNVEV (reference sequence). The CDR3 length is 17 residues. The CDR3: CASSSLFPDRVGTEAFF. Written as DNA, the CDR3 is TGTGCCAGCAGTTCCCTTTTCCCGGACAGGGTTGGCACTGAAGCTTTCTTT.

This clone was seen a few times. The V gene is TRBV7-9, the J gene TRBJ1-2; no firm D call. This CDR3 is 14 amino acids long. Germline-derived CDR1 and CDR2 are SEHNR and FQNEAQ (reference sequence). Trimming took 5 bases from V and 5 from J, leaving 15 bases between them. Written as DNA, the CDR3 is TGTGCCAGCAGCGTATATATCCAGGAATATGGCTACACCTTC. Its translation is CASSVYIQEYGYTF. The full variable domain, its missing parts supplied by reference TRBV7-9 and TRBJ1-2, is DTGVSQNPRHKITKRGQNVTFRCDPISEHNRLYWYRQTLGQGPEFLTYFQNEAQLEKSRLLSDRFSAERPKGSFSTLEIQRTEQGDSAMYLCASSVYIQEYGYTFGSGTRLTVV.

In its sample, this clone was seen a few times. The chain combines TRBV12-3 or TRBV12-4 with TRBJ2-2, with 7 bases that match TRBD2. This CDR3 is 13 amino acids long. V trimming: 8 bases; J trimming: 3 bases; junction bases outside the gene matches: 3. The CDR3 loop is CASVRGDTGELFF. CDR3 bases: TGTGCCAGCGTCCGGGGGGACACCGGGGAGCTGTTTTTT.

This clone came up once. The gene calls are TRBV4-3 and TRBJ1-1; 10 positions match TRBD1. J lost 0 bases, V lost 4 bases, and 2 bases had no gene match. Germline V gene data show CDR1 as LGHNA and CDR2 as YSLEER. The CDR3 has 15 amino acids. CDR3 region: CASSRGQGVNTEAFF. DNA for the CDR3: TGCGCCAGCAGCCGCGGACAGGGGGTGAACACTGAAGCTTTCTTT.

This clone was detected once. V is TRBV11-2 and J is TRBJ1-6; D is unresolved. Trimming cost V 1 base and J 3 bases, with 7 bases left between them. The CDR3 has 15 residues. Germline CDR1 reads SGHAT; CDR2 reads FQNNGV. The CDR3 spells CASSLVAGYNSPLHF. The CDR3 nucleotides read TGTGCCAGCAGCTTAGTTGCAGGCTATAATTCACCCCTCCACTTT.

This clone came up a few times. V usage is TRBV3-1 (or the pseudogene TRBV3-2) and J usage is TRBJ1-1; no definite D call. Trimming pared 5 bases from V and 5 bases from J, leaving 15 bases between. CDR3 size: 14 residues. In germline, CDR1 is LGHDT, CDR2 YNNKEL (reference sequence). This CDR3 reads CASSAAPGSTEAFF. As DNA, the CDR3 is TGTGCCAGCAGCGCCGCCCCGGGAAGTACTGAAGCTTTCTTT.

V gene TRBV7-2 combines with J gene TRBJ2-3, with 14 bases fitting TRBD2. The CDR3 length is 19 residues. Losses at the gene ends were 4 bases for V and 2 bases for J; bases not matched to a gene: 11. Germline V gene data show CDR1 as SGHTA and CDR2 as FQGNSA. CDR3 DNA: TGTGCCAGCAGCTCCACACGACTAGCGGGGGGGCGAGCCACAGATACGCAGTATTTT. It translates to CASSSTRLAGGRATDTQYF.

The V call is TRBV10-3, the J call TRBJ1-2; D is perhaps TRBD1 (6 bases). The V end lost 2 bases, the J end lost 7 bases, and 14 bases lay between the germline ends. The CDR3 is 14 amino acids. Per the germline V gene, CDR1 is ENHRY and CDR2 is SYGVKD. The CDR3 loop reads CAISEMQGSGGYTF. DNA of the CDR3: TGTGCCATCAGTGAGATGCAGGGGTCGGGTGGCTACACCTTC.

The chain uses TRBV7-2 and TRBJ2-3; TRBD2 matches 7 bases. The CDR3 has 15 amino acids. J was trimmed by 2 bases and V by 1 base; bases with no gene match: 3. CDR1 is SGHTA and CDR2 is FQGNSA in the germline V gene. The DNA for the CDR3 is TGTGCCAGCAGCTTAGTGAGCGGGGACACAGATACGCAGTATTTT. Protein: CASSLVSGDTDTQYF.

The V gene is TRBV9, the J gene TRBJ2-1, with D tentatively TRBD2 (5 bases). Per germline, CDR1 SGDLS and CDR2 YYNGEE. The CDR3 length is 12 residues. Trimming shortened V by 6 bases and J by 6 bases, and 10 bases separated the two germline ends. In DNA form, the CDR3 reads TGTGCCAGCAACGGACTGTCCAATGAGCAGTTCTTC. Translation gives CASNGLSNEQFF.

This clone was seen a few times. The CDR3 is CASSPSPGNSPLHF. DNA for the CDR3: TGTGCCAGCAGCCCCAGTCCAGGGAATTCACCCCTCCACTTT. The V call is TRBV5-4, the J call TRBJ1-6, with TRBD1 as a possible D gene (5 bases). CDR1 is SGHNT and CDR2 is YYREEE in the germline V gene (reference sequence). This CDR3 contains 14 residues. V gave up 4 bases and J gave up 7 bases, with 12 bases separating them.

This clone was recorded only once. V gene TRBV19 combines with J gene TRBJ2-3; 8 bases map to TRBD2. V lost 1 base and J lost 1; bases outside the gene matches: 4. The germline V gene has CDR1 LNHDA and CDR2 SQIVND (reference sequence). This CDR3 region has 16 residues. The CDR3, as DNA: TGTGCCAGTAGTATAGGTGCGGGGGGCGGCACAGATACGCAGTATTTT. Translated: CASSIGAGGGTDTQYF.

The J gene is TRBJ2-4, the V gene TRBV4-1, with D maybe TRBD1 (5 bases). This CDR3 has 16 residues. V gave up 0 bases and J gave up 6 bases, with 15 bases separating them. Germline CDR1 is MGHRA and CDR2 is YSYEKL. The CDR3 DNA follows: TGCGCCAGCAGCCAAGAACCCCAGGGTTTGGGAAACATTCAGTACTTC. Amino acids: CASSQEPQGLGNIQYF.

The chain couples TRBV5-1 to TRBJ1-2; D ambiguous. CDR3 length: 14 amino acids. V was clipped by 0 bases and J by 3 bases, with 9 bases between them. CDR1 SGHRS and CDR2 YFSETQ come from the germline V gene. The CDR3 spells CASSLALGDYGYTF. The CDR3 DNA follows: TGCGCCAGCAGCTTGGCTCTCGGGGACTATGGCTACACCTTC.

The V call is TRBV7-9, the J call TRBJ1-3; D may be TRBD1 (5 bases). The CDR3 has 16 residues. In germline, CDR1 is SEHNR, CDR2 FQNEAQ (reference sequence). The V and J ends lost 0 bases and 0 bases respectively, with 9 bases between them. CDR3 loop: CASSLAGPRSGNTIYF. The CDR3, as DNA: TGTGCCAGCAGCTTAGCGGGGCCGCGCTCTGGAAACACCATATATTTT.

This chain uses TRBV19 with TRBJ1-4, with 9 bases identical to TRBD1. The J segment lost 8 bases and the V segment lost 7 bases, leaving 11 bases of the junction unmatched. This CDR3 spans 15 amino acids. CDR1 is LNHDA and CDR2 is SQIVND in the germline V gene (reference sequence). CDR3 in DNA: TGTGCCAGTAAAACCATACAGGGGGCGGCAGAAAAACTGTTTTTT. This encodes CASKTIQGAAEKLFF. The variable domain in full, completed from reference TRBV19 and TRBJ1-4, reads DGGITQSPKYLFRKEGQNVTLSCEQNLNHDAMYWYRQDPGQGLRLIYYSQIVNDFQKGDIAEGYSVSREKKESFPLTVTSAQKNPTAFYLCASKTIQGAAEKLFFGSGTQLSVL.

The chain links TRBV6-2 or TRBV6-3 to TRBJ2-5, with no clear D. Trimming removed 5 bases from V and 10 bases from J, with 17 bases in between. The V gene's germline CDR1 is MNHEY and CDR2 SVGEGT. CDR3 length: 13 amino acids. The chain's CDR3 is CASSTDPRGGQYF. CDR3 DNA sequence: TGTGCCAGCAGTACCGACCCGAGAGGTGGCCAGTACTTC.

This chain joins TRBV19 and TRBJ2-3, with TRBD2 matching over 10 bases. Germline CDR1 and CDR2: LNHDA and SQIVND (reference sequence). There are 17 residues in the CDR3. The V gene end was trimmed by 8 bases and the J gene end by 4 bases; junction bases not matched to a gene: 15. CDR3 sequence reads: CASESRQASGSPDTQYF. In nucleotides, the CDR3 is TGTGCCAGTGAAAGTCGGCAGGCTAGCGGGAGCCCAGATACGCAGTATTTT.